This paragraph covers one T cell receptor beta chain sequence. Its target is not known. These data come from a study of cytomegalovirus exposure and HLA in healthy donors. Findings and caveats of the study: A later look showed TCR association rates differing by HLA locus, highest for DRB1 and lowest for HLA-C. Productive status was seen about 90% or about 30% of the time for most TCR beta V segments in an earlier analysis. An Asian-associated ancestry cluster reportedly showed fewer N-insertions than the approximately 620-donor mean in a later analysis. Some V segments (TRBV6-2 and TRBV6-3 among them) were excluded as indistinguishable.

This PCR relied on a set of 60 Vbeta primers and 13 Jbeta primers. Sequencing used immunoSEQ multiplex PCR; TCRdb keeps in-frame clones, though not all of them. The listing records more than 45,000 clones. The germline V gene encodes CDR1 MDHEN and CDR2 SYDVKM. V lost 6 bases to trimming and J lost 2 bases, with 13 bases between them. This CDR3 spans 14 amino acids. The sequenced sample was PBMCs. The clonotype comes from a male donor in good health and CMV-seronegative. V and J are TRBV28 and TRBJ1-1, with D perhaps TRBD1 (5 bases). CDR3 bases: TGTGCCAGCAGCGTGGTGGGGCCAAACACTGAAGCTTTCTTT. This encodes CASSVVGPNTEAFF.